The clone carrying this T cell receptor (beta chain) was seen once. Data came from immunoSEQ multiplex PCR; TCRdb stores just in-frame clones and leaves some out. Counted here are a few hundred thousand clones, over 80% occurring once; the ten biggest clones make up about a tenth. The data are from a study of blood T cell repertoires in COVID-19. The germline V gene encodes CDR1 MNHEY and CDR2 SVGAGI. V lost 4 bases and J lost 0; bases outside the gene matches: 5. The CDR3 spans 15 residues. The clonotype was recovered from a woman aged 70-85 years with COVID-19, enrolled during active disease. The sequencing sample was made of peripheral blood. This chain uses TRBV6-5 with TRBJ1-2; 7 nucleotides align to TRBD1. The CDR3 DNA is TGTGCCAGCAGTTCCCATGACAGGGCTAACTATGGCTACACCTTC. Protein: CASSSHDRANYGYTF.